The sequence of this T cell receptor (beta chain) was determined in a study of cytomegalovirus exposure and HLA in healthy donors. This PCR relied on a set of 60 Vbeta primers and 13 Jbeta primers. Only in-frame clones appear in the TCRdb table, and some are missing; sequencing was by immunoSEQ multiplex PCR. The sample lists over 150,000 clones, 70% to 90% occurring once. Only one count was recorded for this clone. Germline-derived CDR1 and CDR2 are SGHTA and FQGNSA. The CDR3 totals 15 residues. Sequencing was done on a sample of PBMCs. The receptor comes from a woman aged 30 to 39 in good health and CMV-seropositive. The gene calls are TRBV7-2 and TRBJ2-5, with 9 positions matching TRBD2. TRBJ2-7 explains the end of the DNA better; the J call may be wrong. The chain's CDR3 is CASTSSAGGRYEQYF. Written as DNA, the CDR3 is TGTGCCAGCACCTCGTCAGCGGGGGGTCGTTACGAGCAGTACTTC.